These T cell receptor beta chains were read from a single sample in a study of T cells in Graves' hyperthyroidism and ophthalmopathy. One entry per CDR3 protein, called by TCRdb with MiXCR from the multiplex PCR reads. This table holds roughly 650,000 distinct CDR3 sequences, more than 15% found once. Sequences were obtained from blood. These receptors were obtained from a woman in her thirties or forties with Graves' ophthalmopathy. CDR3s include the opening cysteine and the closing phenylalanine or tryptophan. D genes are given only for firm matches. Expanded clones are given a class, and other clones once, few, many or no size at all.

13	-	TRBJ2-5	TRBV29-1	TRBD2	CSVGGKLKETQYF	TGCAGCGTGGGGGGGAAACTAAAAGAGACCCAGTACTTC
14	-	TRBJ1-2	TRBV6-1	TRBD1	CASSRDRVYYGYTF	TGTGCCAGCTCCCGGGACAGGGTTTATTATGGCTACACCTTC
19	-	TRBJ2-3	TRBV24-1	-	CATSELPGPSAKSTDTQYF	TGTGCCACCAGTGAGCTCCCCGGGCCTAGCGCGAAGAGCACAGATACGCAGTATTTT
12	many	TRBJ1-5	TRBV7-2	-	CASSPSNQPQHF	TGTGCCAGCAGCCCTAGCAATCAGCCCCAGCATTTT
14	few	TRBJ2-5	TRBV29-1	TRBD2	CSVPGLAGEETQYF	TGCAGCGTCCCGGGACTAGCGGGAGAAGAGACCCAGTACTTC
15	once	TRBJ2-4	TRBV5-6	TRBD2	CASSFFGLAVNIQYF	TGTGCCAGCAGCTTCTTTGGACTAGCGGTAAACATTCAGTACTTC
14	many	TRBJ1-5	TRBV12-3/TRBV12-4	-	CASTQGIGNQPQHF	TGTGCCAGCACTCAGGGAATCGGCAATCAGCCCCAGCATTTT
14	-	TRBJ2-1	TRBV9	-	CASSVLSSYNEQFF	TGTGCCAGCAGCGTCCTGAGCTCCTACAATGAGCAGTTCTTC
15	many	TRBJ2-7	TRBV18	TRBD1	CASSADRVRSREQYF	TGTGCCAGCTCAGCCGACAGGGTCAGGTCTCGCGAGCAGTACTTC
17	-	TRBJ2-3	TRBV28	TRBD2	CASSPPFSGRAGDTQYF	TGTGCCAGCAGTCCCCCCTTTAGCGGGAGGGCCGGAGATACGCAGTATTTT